One and the same sample provided the 25 T cell receptor beta chains below, sequenced in a study of CD8 T cells in Susac syndrome. Reverse transcription of about 0.45 to 1 ug RNA was carried out with random hexamers. MiXCR, applied by TCRdb to the immunoSEQ multiplex PCR reads, yields one record per CDR3 protein. In the table there are tens of thousands of distinct CDR3 sequences, just under 95% of which are singletons. The sample comprised CD8+ T cells from PBMCs. The receptors were gathered from a human donor in good health.

The chain combines TRBV23-1 with TRBJ1-1; D gene uncertain. TRBV23-1 falls under the ORF class, with uncertain function. The CDR3 sequence is 16 residues long. V dropped 0 bases and J dropped 3 bases, with 14 bases sitting between them. CDR3 loop: CASSQSGRVEYTEAFF. The CDR3 nucleotides are TGCGCCAGCAGTCAATCCGGACGGGTAGAGTACACTGAAGCTTTCTTT.

This clonotype was seen a handful of times. The V and J genes are TRBV7-8 and TRBJ2-7; D could derive from TRBD1 or TRBD2 (5 bases each). The V end was cut by 5 bases, the J end by 7 bases, with 21 bases between. The CDR3 is 15 amino acids. Germline values: CDR1 SGHVS, CDR2 FQNEAQ. Written as DNA, the CDR3 is TGTGCCAGCAGCCCTACCCGGGGCCGCAAAGTAGAGCAGTACTTC. This translates into CASSPTRGRKVEQYF.

J is TRBJ2-1 and V is TRBV7-9; 7 bases match TRBD1. The CDR3 sequence is 16 residues long. J lost 2 bases, V lost 3 bases, and 7 bases had no gene match. From germline, CDR1 is SEHNR and CDR2 FQNEAQ (reference sequence). The CDR3 nucleotides are TGTGCCAGCAGCTTTGAGGGTGGACAGGCCTACAATGAGCAGTTCTTC. It encodes CASSFEGGQAYNEQFF.

Written as DNA, the CDR3 is TGTGCCATCAGTGAGTCCAGTAACTCCTACGAGCAGTACTTC. It yields the protein CAISESSNSYEQYF. V gene TRBV10-3 combines with J gene TRBJ2-7; D is undetermined. V was pared by 0 bases and J by 0 bases, with 6 bases between. The CDR3 contains 14 residues. Germline assignment: CDR1 ENHRY and CDR2 SYGVKD.

The chain links TRBV3-1 to TRBJ1-5; D call uncertain. The CDR3 totals 15 residues. From germline, CDR1 is LGHDT and CDR2 YNNKEL (reference sequence). The V end lost 0 bases, the J end lost 7 bases, and 13 bases lay between the germline ends. CDR3 coding DNA: TGTGCCAGCAGCCAAGATATGGGAGACGGACAGCCCCAGCATTTT. Translating gives CASSQDMGDGQPQHF.

The gene calls are TRBV5-4 and TRBJ2-7; 12 bases fit TRBD2. CDR1 and CDR2 from the germline V gene are SGHNT and YYREEE (reference sequence). CDR3 length: 13 residues. V dropped 7 bases and J dropped 6; count of bases not matched to a gene: 5. The CDR3 reads CASRLAGGGEQYF. The CDR3 coding sequence is TGTGCCAGCCGGCTAGCGGGGGGGGGCGAGCAGTACTTC.

CDR3 in amino acids: CASSESRVVRELFF. Written as DNA, the CDR3 is TGCGCCAGCAGTGAGTCGAGGGTTGTCCGGGAGCTGTTTTTT. V and J are TRBV10-2 and TRBJ2-2; the D gene is possibly TRBD2 (5 bases). From germline, CDR1 is WSHSY and CDR2 SAAADI. The germline V and J ends were trimmed by 0 bases and 9 bases, with 11 bases remaining between them. The CDR3 consists of 14 residues.

The rearrangement joins TRBV20-1 to TRBJ2-3; 8 nucleotides align to TRBD2. This CDR3 has 14 amino acids. The J segment lost 3 bases and the V segment lost 7 bases, leaving 9 bases of the junction unmatched. Germline V lookup: CDR1 DFQATT, CDR2 SNEGSKA (reference sequence). The CDR3 DNA reads TGCAGTGTTCGGATTGCGGGGGGTACAGATACGCAGTATTTT. Its protein is CSVRIAGGTDTQYF.

V usage is TRBV7-8 and J usage is TRBJ1-1; perhaps TRBD1 as D (6 bases). Germline assignment: CDR1 SGHVS and CDR2 FQNEAQ. V was shortened by 8 bases and J by 5 bases, with 24 bases between the two germline ends. This CDR3 has 16 amino acids. The CDR3: CASQPGGGGAGTEAFF. The DNA of the CDR3 is TGTGCCAGCCAACCCGGAGGGGGAGGAGCAGGGACTGAAGCTTTCTTT.

The CDR3 loop is CASSTPLGQGVRAGELFF. CDR3 DNA sequence: TGTGCCAGTAGTACCCCCCTAGGACAGGGGGTGAGGGCCGGGGAGCTGTTTTTT. The gene calls are TRBV19 and TRBJ2-2, with 10 bases matching TRBD1. V gave up 4 bases and J gave up 6 bases; unmatched junction bases: 14. Germline-derived CDR1 and CDR2 are LNHDA and SQIVND (reference sequence). The CDR3 loop spans 18 amino acids.

The rearrangement uses TRBV27 and TRBJ1-1; 8 bases are shared with TRBD1. Germline CDR1 MNHEY, CDR2 SMNVEV (reference sequence). V lost 6 bases, J lost 1 base, and 4 bases stayed unmatched. This CDR3 has 14 residues. CDR3 DNA: TGTGCCAGCAGCTCCCAGGGGGCGAACACTGAAGCTTTCTTT. Translating it yields CASSSQGANTEAFF.

This chain joins TRBV27 and TRBJ2-3; the D gene is possibly TRBD1 (5 bases). CDR3 length equals 12 residues. In germline, CDR1 is MNHEY, CDR2 SMNVEV (reference sequence). The V gene lost 5 bases and the J gene lost 7 bases, with 10 bases spanning the gap. The CDR3 region has the DNA TGTGCCAGCAGTCGTACAGGTAATACGCAGTATTTT. Its protein product is CASSRTGNTQYF.

The chain employs TRBV12-3 or TRBV12-4 and TRBJ2-7; no firm D call. Between the trimmed V and J ends, which lost 6 bases and 6 bases, there was a span of 9 bases. The CDR3 length is 11 residues. CDR3 sequence (DNA): TGTGCCAGCAGCCCCGGCGGCGAGCAGTACTTC. It codes for CASSPGGEQYF.

The rearrangement joins TRBV6-5 to TRBJ1-1; TRBD1 matches 7 bases. The germline CDR1 and CDR2 sequences are MNHEY and SVGAGI. V was pared by 5 bases and J by 6 bases, with 9 bases of the junction left unmatched. This CDR3 is 14 amino acids long. This CDR3 is CASSNDRAYPEAFF. The CDR3 bases are TGTGCCAGCAGTAACGACAGGGCCTATCCTGAAGCTTTCTTT.

This chain uses TRBV7-9 with TRBJ2-3, with unresolved D. Looked up from germline, CDR1 is SEHNR and CDR2 is FQNEAQ (reference sequence). The CDR3 has 17 residues. V gave up 2 bases and J gave up 2 bases, with 17 bases separating them. CDR3 loop: CASSLRPETHNTDTQYF. CDR3 in DNA: TGTGCCAGCAGCTTAAGGCCCGAGACACATAACACAGATACGCAGTATTTT.

J is TRBJ1-3 and V is TRBV5-1; 9 bases are a match to TRBD1. V trimming: 9 bases; J trimming: 4 bases; junction bases outside the gene matches: 23. CDR1 and CDR2 (germline): SGHRS, YFSETQ. CDR3 size: 19 residues. The DNA for the CDR3 is TGCGCCACCCATGGTCCACTCCGGGACAGGGTCTTTTGCGGAAACACCATATATTTT. It is translated as CATHGPLRDRVFCGNTIYF.

This chain uses TRBV7-9 with TRBJ2-3; D remains ambiguous. This CDR3 has 14 residues. Germline lookup yields CDR1 SEHNR and CDR2 FQNEAQ (reference sequence). The V and J ends lost 1 base and 6 bases respectively, with 11 bases between them. CDR3 residues: CASSLVVPSDTQYF. The CDR3 DNA reads TGTGCCAGCAGCTTAGTTGTACCTTCGGATACGCAGTATTTT.

The rearrangement links TRBV20-1 to TRBJ1-1; 7 positions agree with TRBD1. Germline V gene data show CDR1 as DFQATT and CDR2 as SNEGSKA (reference sequence). The V and J ends lost 5 bases and 4 bases, in that order; junction bases with no gene match: 7. The CDR3 loop spans 13 amino acids. The CDR3 loop reads CSADRVEGTEAFF. CDR3 sequence (DNA): TGCAGTGCTGACAGGGTGGAAGGCACTGAAGCTTTCTTT.

This clonotype is a singleton in its sample. This rearrangement joins TRBV5-1 to TRBJ2-1; the D gene is possibly TRBD1 (6 bases). V lost 0 bases to trimming and J lost 0 bases, with 10 bases between them. This CDR3 is built from 16 residues. CDR1 and CDR2 (germline): SGHRS, YFSETQ. The DNA of the CDR3 is TGCGCCAGCAGCTTGGGACAGGTTCTCTCCTACAATGAGCAGTTCTTC. As protein: CASSLGQVLSYNEQFF.

The rearrangement joins TRBV29-1 to TRBJ1-2; D not resolved. CDR3 length: 13 residues. Trimming stripped 3 bases from V and 2 bases from J, with 10 bases between. Germline-derived CDR1 and CDR2 are SQVTM and ANQGSEA. Here the CDR3 DNA reads TGCAGCGTTGATATTTTGGGGAACTATGGCTACACCTTC. Amino acids: CSVDILGNYGYTF.

This clonotype has just one count. This chain links TRBV6-6 with TRBJ1-1; TRBD1 matches at 8 bases. The J segment lost 5 bases and the V segment lost 5 bases, leaving 10 bases of the junction unmatched. Germline V gives CDR1 MNHNY, CDR2 SVGAGI (reference sequence). CDR3 size: 15 residues. The CDR3 nucleotides read TGTGCCAGCAGTCCCCGGACAGGGTTTCAAACTGAAGCTTTCTTT. This encodes CASSPRTGFQTEAFF.

The chain couples TRBV19 to TRBJ1-3, with D unclear. The CDR3 is 17 residues long. Germline lookup yields CDR1 LNHDA and CDR2 SQIVND (reference sequence). Between the trimmed V and J ends, which lost 1 base and 1 base, there was a span of 14 bases. CDR3 bases: TGTGCCAGTAGTATAGTGTTGCAGTTTCTTTCTGGAAACACCATATATTTT. It yields the protein CASSIVLQFLSGNTIYF.

V is TRBV5-1 and J is TRBJ1-1, with D maybe TRBD1 (6 bases). Germline CDR1 SGHRS, CDR2 YFSETQ. V was trimmed by 1 base and J by 1 base, leaving 11 bases between them. The CDR3 is made up of 15 amino acids. CDR3 amino acids: CASSLYEGENTEAFF. The CDR3 DNA is TGCGCCAGCAGCTTGTACGAGGGGGAGAACACTGAAGCTTTCTTT.

This clonotype appeared a single time. The chain combines TRBV10-3 with TRBJ2-1, with TRBD2 identical over 9 bases. Germline-derived CDR1 and CDR2 are ENHRY and SYGVKD. The CDR3 runs to 16 residues. J gave up 8 bases and V 0 bases, and 8 bases lay outside the gene matches. The CDR3 DNA reads as TGTGCCATCAGTGAGTCTAGGGGGACTAGCCTACATGAGCAGTTCTTC. Translated: CAISESRGTSLHEQFF.

CDR3 bases: TGTGCCAGCAGCGCCTGGGGAGGAGGAAATGAAAAACTGTTTTTT. Amino acids: CASSAWGGGNEKLFF. V usage is TRBV9 and J usage is TRBJ1-4; D uncertain. This CDR3 spans 15 amino acids. Germline CDR1 reads SGDLS; CDR2 reads YYNGEE. Trimming removed 3 bases at V and 5 bases at J, with 14 bases between. Full variable domain (rest looked up from reference TRBV9 and TRBJ1-4): DSGVTQTPKHLITATGQRVTLRCSPRSGDLSVYWYQQSLDQGLQFLIQYYNGEERAKGNILERFSAQQFPDLHSELNLSSLELGDSALYFCASSAWGGGNEKLFFGSGTQLSVL.